These 32 T cell receptor beta chains originate from one sample sequenced in a study of Graves' ophthalmopathy and Graves' hyperthyroidism (dated by TCRdb to the late 2010s). The instrument was an Illumina HiSeq 2000. For repertoire sequencing, TCR beta CDR3 regions were amplified from RNA transcripts. The first round of RT-PCR was done with HTBI primers and the Qiagen OneStep RT-PCR kit, and was followed by a second round of multiplex PCR, then size selection and purification. TCRdb handled the public reads itself, with Q25 trimming in fastp and clone calling in MiXCR, and kept productive beta chains. One record per CDR3 amino acid sequence lists the most common genes and DNA. Present in this sample are hundreds of thousands of distinct CDR3 sequences, 20% to 25% of which were seen just once. The biggest ten clones account for 43% of the sample. The sequencing input was peripheral blood. The receptors shown here come from a woman in her forties or fifties with Graves' ophthalmopathy. Donor details come from another sample of the same person, matched by shared clones.

In this sample, this clonotype turned up a few times. The V gene is TRBV7-9, the J gene TRBJ1-5; the match to TRBD1 covers 7 bases. The CDR3 is 15 residues long. Germline assignment: CDR1 SEHNR and CDR2 FQNEAQ (reference sequence). With V trimmed by 6 bases and J by 9 bases, 14 bases remained unmatched. Here the CDR3 reads CASSPPGQPSAPQHF. The CDR3 DNA is TGTGCCAGCAGTCCCCCGGGACAGCCCTCTGCGCCCCAGCATTTT.

With respect to this clonotype: An end of the junction does not agree with germline; a read error may underlie this. This sequence joins TRBV4-2 and TRBJ2-5; 8 positions agree with TRBD2. CDR1 and CDR2 from the germline V gene are LGHNA and YNFKEQ. The CDR3 spans 15 residues. This chain's CDR3 is CASSLTLSGTETPYF. CDR3 DNA sequence: TGTGCCAGCAGCCTAACCCTTAGCGGGACGGAGACCCCGTACTTC.

This clonotype has ten or more counts. This sequence joins TRBV6-2 or TRBV6-3 and TRBJ1-5; 8 bases fit TRBD1. Germline values: CDR1 MNHEY, CDR2 SVGEGT. This CDR3 has 13 amino acids. Trimming cost V 11 bases and J 4 bases; bases outside gene matches: 7. The CDR3: CAAQDRDNQPQHF. The CDR3 nucleotides are TGTGCCGCCCAGGACAGGGATAATCAGCCCCAGCATTTT.

At least ten counts were recorded for this clonotype. V usage is TRBV2 and J usage is TRBJ1-1, with D tentatively TRBD1 (6 bases). CDR3 length: 14 amino acids. Trimming left V 6 bases short and J 7 bases short, with 18 bases between. Germline CDR1 and CDR2: SNHLY and FYNNEI. CDR3 sequence reads: CASSRDQGLGEAFF. The CDR3 nucleotides are TGTGCCAGCAGCCGAGACCAGGGGTTGGGTGAAGCTTTCTTT.

Many counts were recorded for this clonotype. CDR3 region: CSAGRGRANTEAFF. In nucleotides, the CDR3 is TGCAGTGCTGGAAGGGGCAGGGCGAACACTGAAGCTTTCTTT. The chain joins TRBV20-1 to TRBJ1-1; possible D gene TRBD1, 5 bases. The CDR3 covers 14 residues. V was cut by 5 bases and J by 1 base, with 14 bases left in between. Looked up from germline, CDR1 is DFQATT and CDR2 is SNEGSKA (reference sequence).

This clonotype was recorded at least ten times. The chain uses TRBV12-3 or TRBV12-4 and TRBJ1-2, with 9 bases that match TRBD1. This CDR3 comprises 15 residues. V shed 3 bases, J shed 7 bases, and the junction held 9 bases outside the gene matches. DNA of the CDR3: TGTGCCAGCAGTTTCGGGAATACAGGGGGCGTTGGCTACACCTTC. This gives the protein CASSFGNTGGVGYTF.

The rearrangement joins TRBV6-1 to TRBJ1-1; D gene unclear. Germline V gene sequence: CDR1 MNHNS, CDR2 SASEGT. The CDR3 spans 13 residues. V was cut by 6 bases and J by 1 base, with 9 bases left in between. Here the CDR3 DNA reads TGTGCCAGCAGACCGCTCTCGAACACTGAAGCTTTCTTT. The encoded protein is CASRPLSNTEAFF.

This clonotype was seen a few times. This chain links TRBV7-9 with TRBJ1-1; D gene unclear. CDR1 is SEHNR, CDR2 FQNEAQ, per germline (reference sequence). The CDR3 spans 15 residues. The germline V and J ends were trimmed by 2 bases and 0 bases, with 10 bases remaining between them. The chain's CDR3 is CASSLRLGVNTEAFF. CDR3 DNA: TGTGCCAGCAGCTTAAGGCTGGGTGTGAACACTGAAGCTTTCTTT. Variable domain in full (rest from reference TRBV7-9 and TRBJ1-1): DTGVSQNPRHKITKRGQNVTFRCDPISEHNRLYWYRQTLGQGPEFLTYFQNEAQLEKSRLLSDRFSAERPKGSFSTLEIQRTEQGDSAMYLCASSLRLGVNTEAFFGQGTRLTVV.

At least ten counts were recorded for this clonotype. The rearrangement uses TRBV3-1 and TRBJ1-2; 7 bases are shared with TRBD1. V was pared by 1 base and J by 10 bases, with 15 bases of the junction left unmatched. The CDR3 extends over 16 amino acids. The V gene's germline CDR1 is LGHDT and CDR2 YNNKEL (reference sequence). The CDR3, as DNA: TGTGCCAGCAGCCAAGTCGTGGGGACAGACCCCACTGACTACACCTTC. Translating it yields CASSQVVGTDPTDYTF.

This clonotype was found many times. The chain employs TRBV12-3 or TRBV12-4 and TRBJ2-5, with 7 bases lining up with TRBD1. With V trimmed by 5 bases and J by 1 base, 7 bases remained unmatched. This CDR3 is built from 15 residues. The CDR3: CASSPIQGPQETQYF. CDR3 nucleotide sequence: TGTGCCAGCAGTCCTATACAGGGGCCCCAAGAGACCCAGTACTTC.

The table lists this clonotype with a few counts. The genes are TRBV7-2 and TRBJ2-5, with 7 nucleotides matching TRBD2. This CDR3 is 14 amino acids long. J gave up 3 bases and V 2 bases, and 3 bases lay outside the gene matches. The V gene's germline CDR1 is SGHTA and CDR2 FQGNSA. CDR3 region: CASSLMLAEETQYF. CDR3 DNA sequence: TGTGCCAGCAGCTTAATGCTAGCGGAAGAGACCCAGTACTTC.

This clonotype was observed at least ten times. The chain carries TRBV28 and TRBJ2-2; weak D call: TRBD1 (6 bases). CDR3 length: 15 amino acids. Germline assignment: CDR1 MDHEN and CDR2 SYDVKM. Trimming left V 2 bases short and J 2 bases short, with 9 bases between. CDR3 coding DNA: TGTGCCAGCAGTTTAAACAGGGCCAACACCGGGGAGCTGTTTTTT. Its translation is CASSLNRANTGELFF.

J is TRBJ1-2 and V is TRBV12-3 or TRBV12-4; tentative D call: TRBD1 (6 bases). V shed 6 bases and J shed 0 bases, with 11 bases lying between them. This CDR3 comprises 14 residues. Written as DNA, the CDR3 is TGTGCCAGCAGCCCGGACAGCTCTAACTATGGCTACACCTTC. Protein sequence: CASSPDSSNYGYTF.

This chain connects TRBV28 to TRBJ1-1, with D tentatively TRBD1 (6 bases). The CDR3 consists of 15 residues. In germline, CDR1 is MDHEN, CDR2 SYDVKM. Trimming removed 4 bases at V and 4 bases at J, with 16 bases between. The CDR3 DNA reads as TGTGCCAGCAGTTACCCGACAGGAACTACCACTGAAGCTTTCTTT. This translates into CASSYPTGTTTEAFF.

This clonotype was seen a single time. The CDR3 loop is CASSGSAGETQYF. The CDR3 DNA reads TGTGCCAGCAGCGGTAGCGCAGGGGAGACCCAGTACTTC. This chain links TRBV7-6 with TRBJ2-5; D might be TRBD1 or TRBD2, each matching 5 bases. This CDR3 contains 13 residues. Germline loops: CDR1 SGHVS, CDR2 FNYEAQ. V gave up 5 bases and J gave up 5 bases, with 12 bases separating them.

Many counts were recorded for this clonotype. The chain employs TRBV28 and TRBJ2-4; possible D gene TRBD1, 5 bases. The CDR3 length is 14 residues. CDR1 is MDHEN and CDR2 is SYDVKM in the germline V gene. V lost 7 bases and J lost 3, with 13 bases in between. CDR3 coding DNA: TGTGCCAGCACCCGGCAGGGTGTCAAAAACATTCAGTACTTC. Protein: CASTRQGVKNIQYF.

The rearrangement links TRBV12-3 or TRBV12-4 to TRBJ1-5, with D possibly matching TRBD1 (5 bases). V lost 3 bases to trimming and J lost 5 bases, with 11 bases between them. This CDR3 contains 14 residues. The CDR3 here is CASSLDNWDQPQHF. As DNA, the CDR3 is TGTGCCAGCAGTTTGGACAATTGGGATCAGCCCCAGCATTTT.

This chain connects TRBV9 to TRBJ2-2, with 13 bases fitting TRBD2. Germline CDR1 reads SGDLS; CDR2 reads YYNGEE. V dropped 3 bases and J dropped 4; count of bases not matched to a gene: 12. The CDR3 runs 19 residues. The CDR3 DNA follows: TGTGCCAGCAGCGACCGGAGGACTAGCGGGAGTTTGAGCACCGGGGAGCTGTTTTTT. Translating gives CASSDRRTSGSLSTGELFF.

The chain uses TRBV6-2 or TRBV6-3 and TRBJ2-7; 11 bases map to TRBD1. This CDR3 spans 18 amino acids. V lost 6 bases, J lost 0 bases, and 13 bases stayed unmatched. Germline V gene sequence: CDR1 MNHEY, CDR2 SVGEGT. The chain's CDR3 is CASRIRTGGFFFSYEQYF. The CDR3 coding sequence is TGTGCCAGCAGAATAAGGACAGGGGGCTTCTTTTTCTCCTACGAGCAGTACTTC.

This clonotype has at least ten counts. The J gene is TRBJ2-7, the V gene TRBV29-1, with a weak D call TRBD2 (5 bases). V was cut by 7 bases and J by 6 bases, with 13 bases left in between. Germline CDR1 reads SQVTM; CDR2 reads ANQGSEA. The CDR3 totals 11 residues. The CDR3 reads CSAGEGSEQYF. CDR3 sequence (DNA): TGCAGCGCCGGGGAAGGTAGCGAGCAGTACTTC.

This clonotype was detected ten times or more. This chain connects TRBV4-1 to TRBJ1-2, with 7 bases identical to TRBD1. Germline V gives CDR1 MGHRA, CDR2 YSYEKL. There are 15 residues in the CDR3. With V trimmed by 0 bases and J by 7 bases, 8 bases remained unmatched. CDR3 sequence reads: CASSQEGRGSSGYTF. The CDR3 region has the DNA TGCGCCAGCAGCCAAGAAGGCAGGGGGTCAAGTGGCTACACCTTC.

Ten or more counts support this clonotype. The J gene is TRBJ1-1, the V gene TRBV19, with TRBD1 identical over 7 bases. V gave up 9 bases and J gave up 1 base; unmatched junction bases: 5. The germline CDR1 and CDR2 sequences are LNHDA and SQIVND (reference sequence). The CDR3 extends over 13 amino acids. CDR3 loop: CASRDRENTEAFF. The CDR3, as DNA: TGTGCCAGCCGAGACAGGGAGAACACTGAAGCTTTCTTT.

In its sample, this clonotype was seen many times. This chain links TRBV6-5 with TRBJ2-7; D not certain. The germline V gene has CDR1 MNHEY and CDR2 SVGAGI. This CDR3 has 12 amino acids. V dropped 8 bases and J dropped 2 bases, with 10 bases sitting between them. CDR3 sequence (DNA): TGTGCCAGCGGGCAGACCACCTACGAGCAGTACTTC. Its protein product is CASGQTTYEQYF.

This clonotype was seen more than once but under ten times. This rearrangement joins TRBV14 to TRBJ2-7; maybe TRBD1 (6 bases). The germline V gene encodes CDR1 SGHDN and CDR2 FVKESK. The V end lost 0 bases, the J end lost 2 bases, and 8 bases lay between the germline ends. The CDR3 has 14 amino acids. CDR3 loop: CASSQDQGPYEQYF. The DNA for the CDR3 is TGTGCCAGCAGCCAAGATCAGGGGCCCTACGAGCAGTACTTC.

There are many counts of this clonotype. The CDR3 sequence: CSVDVARVGEQYF. The CDR3 bases are TGCAGCGTTGATGTCGCCAGGGTCGGAGAGCAGTACTTC. V is TRBV29-1 and J is TRBJ2-7; D possibly corresponds to TRBD1 (5 bases). The CDR3 runs 13 residues. V lost 3 bases and J lost 7, with 16 bases in between. Looked up from germline, CDR1 is SQVTM and CDR2 is ANQGSEA.

At least ten counts were recorded for this clonotype. The rearrangement uses TRBV5-1 and TRBJ2-7, with a tentative D call TRBD2 (6 bases). Germline loops: CDR1 SGHRS, CDR2 YFSETQ. The CDR3 extends over 13 amino acids. V gave up 4 bases and J gave up 6 bases, with 14 bases separating them. The chain's CDR3 is CASSLEGGSEQYF. The CDR3 DNA follows: TGCGCCAGCAGCCTGGAGGGTGGGTCCGAGCAGTACTTC.

The chain employs TRBV28 and TRBJ2-7, with TRBD1 as a possible D gene (6 bases). V gave up 7 bases and J gave up 2 bases, with 15 bases separating them. Germline lookup yields CDR1 MDHEN and CDR2 SYDVKM. The CDR3 loop spans 14 amino acids. This chain's CDR3 is CASTLGGHTYEQYF. The DNA for the CDR3 is TGTGCCAGCACCCTTGGGGGACACACCTACGAGCAGTACTTC. Using reference TRBV28 and TRBJ2-7 for the parts outside the CDR3, the full variable domain is DVKVTQSSRYLVKRTGEKVFLECVQDMDHENMFWYRQDPGLGLRLIYFSYDVKMKEKGDIPEGYSVSREKKERFSLILESASTNQTSMYLCASTLGGHTYEQYFGPGTRLTVT.

This clonotype was detected many times. The chain couples TRBV5-6 to TRBJ2-7, with 9 bases aligning to TRBD1. CDR1 SGHDT and CDR2 YYEEEE come from the germline V gene. This CDR3 spans 13 amino acids. V trimming: 2 bases; J trimming: 6 bases; junction bases outside the gene matches: 3. CDR3 amino acids: CASSFDRGGEQYF. In DNA, the CDR3 is TGTGCCAGCAGCTTTGACAGGGGGGGCGAGCAGTACTTC. The full variable domain, with the rest looked up from reference TRBV5-6 and TRBJ2-7, is DAGVTQSPTHLIKTRGQQVTLRCSPKSGHDTVSWYQQALGQGPQFIFQYYEEEERQRGNFPDRFSGHQFPNYSSELNVNALLLGDSALYLCASSFDRGGEQYFGPGTRLTVT.

This clonotype was observed many times. The chain carries TRBV19 and TRBJ2-2, with TRBD1 matching 7 bases. Germline values: CDR1 LNHDA, CDR2 SQIVND (reference sequence). Unmatched junction bases numbered 7, after V lost 5 bases and J lost 4 bases. The CDR3 runs to 15 residues. The CDR3 DNA sequence: TGTGCCAGTAGTTCGGGACAGAGATTCACCGGGGAGCTGTTTTTT. Its translation: CASSSGQRFTGELFF.

In its sample, this clonotype was seen many times. The chain employs TRBV7-2 and TRBJ1-1; D is undetermined. The V gene lost 5 bases and the J gene lost 9 bases, with 10 bases spanning the gap. The CDR3 covers 11 residues. Germline V gene lookup returns CDR1 SGHTA and CDR2 FQGNSA. In DNA, the CDR3 is TGTGCCAGCAGCCCCCGTATGAAAGCTTTCTTT. It codes for CASSPRMKAFF.

This clonotype was counted many times. V gene TRBV20-1 combines with J gene TRBJ2-7; 7 bases line up with TRBD1. V was clipped by 5 bases and J by 0 bases; unmatched bases: 13. The germline CDR1 and CDR2 sequences are DFQATT and SNEGSKA (reference sequence). This CDR3 spans 16 amino acids. The CDR3 region has the DNA TGCAGTGCTCAAACAGGGGCCGTTACTTTCTCCTACGAGCAGTACTTC. Protein: CSAQTGAVTFSYEQYF.

The chain combines TRBV7-2 with TRBJ2-7; TRBD2 matches 9 bases. Germline CDR1 is SGHTA and CDR2 is FQGNSA. The CDR3 totals 15 residues. After removal of 4 bases from V and 4 bases from J, the junction contained 8 bases not matched to a gene. In DNA, the CDR3 is TGTGCCAGCAGCTCTCGAGCGGGAGGAGTGTACGAGCAGTACTTC. It yields the protein CASSSRAGGVYEQYF.